The 13 T cell receptor beta chains below come from one sample, sequenced in a study of breast tumors, draining lymph nodes, adjacent tissues. TCRdb called the multiplex PCR reads again in MiXCR, with one record for every CDR3 protein. The sample contains tens of thousands of distinct CDR3 sequences, 23% of which appear only once. Sequenced input: breast tumor tissue. These receptors were taken from a female donor with breast cancer. Some clones in this sample may be carry-over from other donors' samples.

Comments on this clonotype: This sequence may be a read error, since a much larger clone differs from it by one base. The genes are TRBV20-1 and TRBJ2-5; D unresolved. The V gene lost 5 bases and the J gene lost 5 bases, with 12 bases spanning the gap. The CDR3 covers 12 residues. Germline assignment: CDR1 DFQATT and CDR2 SNEGSKA (reference sequence). CDR3 amino acids: CSASDALETQYF. DNA of the CDR3: TGCAGTGCTTCGGACGCCCTTGAGACCCAGTACTTC.

This clonotype has at least ten counts. This chain connects TRBV6-1 to TRBJ2-7, with D possibly being TRBD1 (6 bases). V was trimmed by 0 bases and J by 2 bases, leaving 11 bases between them. The V gene's germline CDR1 is MNHNS and CDR2 SASEGT. This CDR3 contains 15 residues. The DNA of the CDR3 is TGTGCCAGCAGTGAAGCGCCAGGGGTCCCCTACGAGCAGTACTTC. It specifies CASSEAPGVPYEQYF.

This clonotype occurred many times. The chain couples TRBV15 to TRBJ1-4; the D is unclear. This CDR3 contains 15 residues. CDR1 is LNHNV and CDR2 is YYDKDF in the germline V gene (reference sequence). Deletions cut 0 bases from V and 4 bases from J, with 9 bases between. The CDR3 is CATSRDLPVNEKLFF. For the CDR3, the DNA is TGTGCCACCAGCAGAGATTTGCCCGTTAATGAAAAACTGTTTTTT.

This clonotype came up many times. As DNA, the CDR3 is TGTGCCAGCAGTGTAGAGCGGGGGGTAAACAATGAGCAGTTCTTC. Protein sequence: CASSVERGVNNEQFF. The rearrangement uses TRBV2 and TRBJ2-1; 9 nucleotides align to TRBD2. This CDR3 has 15 amino acids. V trimming: 4 bases; J trimming: 5 bases; junction bases outside the gene matches: 6. Germline CDR1 reads SNHLY; CDR2 reads FYNNEI.

This clonotype occurred many times. V and J are TRBV4-1 and TRBJ1-6, with 8 bases that match TRBD1. Looked up from germline, CDR1 is MGHRA and CDR2 is YSYEKL. The length of the CDR3 is 14 residues. The J segment lost 10 bases and the V segment lost 5 bases, leaving 7 bases of the junction unmatched. The CDR3 DNA reads TGCGCCAGCAGCTCGTCAGGGGGCGGCTCACCCCTCCACTTT. Translation gives CASSSSGGGSPLHF.

Regarding this clonotype: A read error may be the cause here, since a much bigger clone is one base away. The chain has TRBV6-1 and TRBJ1-5, with D unclear. V was clipped by 2 bases and J by 4 bases, with 9 bases between them. The germline V gene encodes CDR1 MNHNS and CDR2 SASEGT. This CDR3 has 14 amino acids. The CDR3 reads CASSESLGNQPQHF. CDR3 nucleotides: TGTGCCAGCAGTGAATCCCTAGGGAATCAGCCCCAGCATTTT.

At least ten counts were recorded for this clonotype. The chain is built from TRBV25-1 and TRBJ2-2, with no clear D. Germline V gene lookup returns CDR1 MGHDK and CDR2 SYGVNS. Trimming left V 5 bases short and J 6 bases short, with 13 bases between. This CDR3 has 14 amino acids. The CDR3 bases are TGTGCCAGCAGTTGGCGACAAACGGCCGGGGAGCTGTTTTTT. Protein sequence: CASSWRQTAGELFF.

The count of this clonotype is one. The rearrangement links TRBV2 to TRBJ2-3, with unresolved D. Trimming took off 0 bases at V and 8 bases at J, with 3 bases between the two ends. Germline V gives CDR1 SNHLY, CDR2 FYNNEI. This CDR3 spans 11 amino acids. The CDR3 region has the DNA TGTGCCAGCAGTGAAGCTGGTACGCAGTATTTT. This sequence encodes CASSEAGTQYF.

This clonotype was observed many times. The chain has TRBV6-1 and TRBJ1-6; 9 nucleotides align to TRBD1. This CDR3 is 14 amino acids long. Germline-derived CDR1 and CDR2 are MNHNS and SASEGT. V shed 8 bases, J shed 7 bases, and the junction held 6 bases outside the gene matches. The CDR3 region has the DNA TGTGCCAGCCGCAGCGGGACAGGGAATTCACCCCTCCACTTT. Translated, it gives CASRSGTGNSPLHF.

The gene calls are TRBV12-5 and TRBJ2-2; 7 bases align to TRBD2. The CDR3 length is 16 residues. The J segment lost 4 bases and the V segment lost 5 bases, leaving 10 bases of the junction unmatched. The germline V gene encodes CDR1 LGHNT and CDR2 FRNRAP. The CDR3 sequence: CASGAGVQRSTGELFF. CDR3 sequence (DNA): TGTGCTAGTGGTGCGGGAGTTCAAAGGAGCACCGGGGAGCTGTTTTTT.

This clonotype was seen ten or more times. The rearrangement uses TRBV2 and TRBJ2-1, with 9 bases matching TRBD2. Germline lookup yields CDR1 SNHLY and CDR2 FYNNEI. Trimming cost V 4 bases and J 7 bases; bases outside gene matches: 5. This CDR3 has 14 amino acids. CDR3 coding DNA: TGTGCCAGCAGTGTAGCGGGAGCGCTAAATGAGCAGTTCTTC. It encodes CASSVAGALNEQFF.

This sequence joins TRBV9 and TRBJ2-5, with D possibly being TRBD1 (5 bases). The germline gives CDR1 SGDLS, CDR2 YYNGEE. The CDR3 covers 14 residues. The V end lost 4 bases, the J end lost 5 bases, and 15 bases lay between the germline ends. The CDR3 reads CASSQVQGRETQYF. CDR3 nucleotide sequence: TGTGCCAGCAGCCAAGTCCAGGGTAGGGAGACCCAGTACTTC.

Ten or more counts support this clonotype. This chain uses TRBV20-1 with TRBJ1-6; D might be TRBD1 (5 bases). Trimming removed 0 bases at V and 1 base at J, with 10 bases between. Germline CDR1 is DFQATT and CDR2 is SNEGSKA (reference sequence). There are 16 residues in the CDR3. The CDR3 region has the DNA TGCAGTGCTAGAGAAAGGGAGGGGTCCTATAATTCACCCCTCCACTTT. This codes for CSAREREGSYNSPLHF.